This is a list of T cell receptor beta chains from one sample in a study of T cells after yellow fever vaccination. One entry per CDR3 protein, called by TCRdb with MiXCR from the 5' RACE reads. The sample lists 310,000 or so distinct CDR3 sequences; roughly 6.8% were seen once. The sequencing here drew on PBMCs, taken 35 to 50 days after the first yellow fever vaccination. These receptors originate from a man aged 18 to 29 who received the YFV17D yellow fever vaccine. Each CDR3 is given with its conserved first and last residue. A D gene is named only where the DNA matches it firmly. Clone size is stated in some rows and not others, as once, few, many or a class when expanded.

V: TRBV7-9
size: few
J: TRBJ2-2
D: TRBD1
CDR3: CASSGRQGSGELFF
DNA: TGTGCCAGCAGCGGACGACAGGGTTCCGGGGAGCTGTTTTTT

V: TRBV5-4
size: many
J: TRBJ2-1
D: TRBD1
CDR3: CASSLDRGQSYNEQFF
DNA: TGTGCCAGCAGCTTGGACAGGGGGCAATCCTACAATGAGCAGTTCTTC

V: TRBV28
size: .
J: TRBJ1-6
D: TRBD1
CDR3: CASSPPTGAPLSPLHF
DNA: TGTGCCAGCAGTCCTCCGACAGGGGCACCCCTTTCACCCCTCCACTTT

V: TRBV4-3
size: .
J: TRBJ2-2
D: TRBD1
CDR3: CAISQTGRELFF
DNA: TGCGCCATCAGCCAGACAGGGAGGGAGCTGTTTTTT

V: TRBV10-3
size: .
J: TRBJ2-1
D: TRBD1
CDR3: CAISGNRGDNEQFF
DNA: TGTGCCATCAGTGGGAACAGGGGGGACAATGAGCAGTTCTTC

V: TRBV20-1
size: few
J: TRBJ1-1
D: .
CDR3: CSARADAGPNTEAFF
DNA: TGCAGTGCTAGAGCTGATGCGGGACCCAACACTGAAGCTTTCTTT

V: TRBV7-2
size: many
J: TRBJ2-4
D: TRBD2
CDR3: CASSLELAGERNIQYF
DNA: TGTGCCAGCAGCTTAGAACTAGCGGGCGAACGAAACATTCAGTACTTC

V: TRBV5-1
size: few
J: TRBJ2-2
D: TRBD1
CDR3: CASSLRTGRYTGELFF
DNA: TGCGCCAGCAGCCTAAGGACAGGGAGGTACACCGGGGAGCTGTTTTTT

V: TRBV19
size: .
J: TRBJ1-2
D: .
CDR3: CASSIQDGRYYGYTF
DNA: TGTGCCAGTAGTATTCAGGACGGACGGTACTATGGCTACACCTTC

V: TRBV5-1
size: .
J: TRBJ2-5
D: .
CDR3: CASSLGSRQETQYF
DNA: TGCGCCAGCAGCTTGGGTAGTAGGCAAGAGACCCAGTACTTC

V: TRBV6-5
size: few
J: TRBJ1-2
D: TRBD1
CDR3: CASSYQGQHGDYGYTF
DNA: TGTGCCAGCAGTTACCAGGGACAGCATGGTGACTATGGCTACACCTTC

V: TRBV12-3/TRBV12-4
size: few
J: TRBJ2-1
D: TRBD2
CDR3: CASSLAATFYNEQFF
DNA: TGTGCCAGCAGTCTAGCGGCAACCTTTTACAATGAGCAGTTCTTC

V: TRBV7-2
size: few
J: TRBJ1-2
D: TRBD1
CDR3: CASSARTGEYHFGYTF
DNA: TGTGCCAGCAGCGCGAGGACAGGGGAATATCATTTTGGCTACACCTTC

V: TRBV4-3
size: many
J: TRBJ2-5
D: .
CDR3: CASSQVAGETQYF
DNA: TGCGCCAGCAGCCAAGTGGCGGGGGAGACCCAGTACTTC

V: TRBV28
size: few
J: TRBJ1-2
D: TRBD1
CDR3: CASSFSGQGADGYTF
DNA: TGTGCCAGCAGTTTTTCAGGACAGGGGGCGGATGGCTACACCTTC

V: TRBV7-9
size: few
J: TRBJ2-5
D: TRBD2
CDR3: CASSQTSGQETQYF
DNA: TGTGCCAGCAGCCAGACTAGCGGTCAAGAGACCCAGTACTTC

V: TRBV20-1
size: many
J: TRBJ1-1
D: TRBD1
CDR3: CSAQRQGPAEAFF
DNA: TGCAGTGCCCAACGACAGGGTCCGGCTGAAGCTTTCTTT

V: TRBV6-2/TRBV6-3
size: many
J: TRBJ2-2
D: TRBD1
CDR3: CASSFKVGTATGELFF
DNA: TGTGCCAGCAGTTTCAAAGTCGGGACAGCCACCGGGGAGCTGTTTTTT

V: TRBV7-6
size: .
J: TRBJ2-7
D: TRBD2
CDR3: CASTQGLAGDLYEQYF
DNA: TGTGCCAGCACCCAGGGACTAGCGGGGGACCTCTACGAGCAGTACTTC

V: TRBV7-9
size: .
J: TRBJ1-1
D: .
CDR3: CASSFWPNTEAFF
DNA: TGTGCCAGCAGCTTTTGGCCGAACACTGAAGCTTTCTTT

V: TRBV7-9
size: .
J: TRBJ1-5
D: TRBD1
CDR3: CASSPQTGGKPQHF
DNA: TGTGCCAGCAGCCCCCAGACAGGGGGGAAGCCCCAGCATTTT

V: TRBV7-2
size: few
J: TRBJ2-1
D: .
CDR3: CASSLRKGGAGNEQFF
DNA: TGTGCCAGCAGCTTACGGAAAGGGGGGGCGGGGAATGAGCAGTTCTTC

V: TRBV5-1
size: .
J: TRBJ2-1
D: TRBD1
CDR3: CASSLAGQGDNEQFF
DNA: TGCGCCAGCAGCTTGGCGGGACAGGGGGACAATGAGCAGTTCTTC

V: TRBV5-5
size: .
J: TRBJ2-6
D: .
CDR3: CASSSPGQAISGANVLTF
DNA: TGTGCCAGCAGCTCCCCGGGACAAGCCATCTCTGGGGCCAACGTCCTGACTTTC

V: TRBV20-1
size: .
J: TRBJ2-5
D: .
CDR3: CSARDLPGGETQYF
DNA: TGCAGTGCTAGAGATTTACCTGGGGGGGAGACCCAGTACTTC

V: TRBV5-6
size: .
J: TRBJ2-1
D: TRBD2
CDR3: CAGTSGGPFSYNEQFF
DNA: TGTGCCGGAACTAGCGGGGGCCCTTTCTCCTACAATGAGCAGTTCTTC

V: TRBV20-1
size: few
J: TRBJ1-4
D: .
CDR3: CSASQPGRGEKLFF
DNA: TGCAGTGCTTCCCAGCCGGGTCGGGGTGAAAAACTGTTTTTT

V: TRBV5-1
size: few
J: TRBJ2-5
D: .
CDR3: CASQPEGAWETQYF
DNA: TGCGCCTCGCAACCGGAGGGTGCTTGGGAGACCCAGTACTTC

V: TRBV12-3/TRBV12-4
size: many
J: TRBJ1-5
D: .
CDR3: CASSGQTNQPQHF
DNA: TGTGCCAGCAGCGGACAGACGAATCAGCCCCAGCATTTT

V: TRBV7-2
size: .
J: TRBJ2-1
D: TRBD1
CDR3: CASSSGQGAIGEQFF
DNA: TGTGCCAGCAGCTCGGGACAGGGGGCCATCGGTGAGCAGTTCTTC

V: TRBV20-1
size: many
J: TRBJ2-2
D: TRBD2
CDR3: CSARHARGGGSAGELFF
DNA: TGCAGTGCTAGACACGCCCGGGGGGGCGGGTCGGCCGGGGAGCTGTTTTTT

V: TRBV19
size: few
J: TRBJ1-5
D: TRBD1
CDR3: CASSPKGQGGNQPQHF
DNA: TGTGCCAGTAGTCCTAAAGGACAGGGGGGAAATCAGCCCCAGCATTTT

V: TRBV6-5
size: .
J: TRBJ1-4
D: .
CDR3: CASSYPAVAYEKLFF
DNA: TGTGCCAGCAGCTATCCTGCAGTTGCGTATGAAAAACTGTTTTTT

V: TRBV7-9
size: few
J: TRBJ1-5
D: .
CDR3: CASSSEYSNQPQHF
DNA: TGTGCCAGCAGCTCAGAGTATAGCAATCAGCCCCAGCATTTT

V: TRBV6-2/TRBV6-3
size: few
J: TRBJ2-1
D: TRBD2
CDR3: CASSPGLAGGHYNEQFF
DNA: TGTGCCAGCAGTCCGGGACTAGCGGGGGGCCACTACAATGAGCAGTTCTTC

V: TRBV29-1
size: .
J: TRBJ2-3
D: TRBD2
CDR3: CSVDGTSGGGPDTQYF
DNA: TGCAGCGTGGACGGGACTAGCGGGGGGGGGCCAGATACGCAGTATTTT

V: TRBV19
size: .
J: TRBJ2-1
D: TRBD2
CDR3: CASNRLAGGSDEQFF
DNA: TGTGCCAGTAACCGACTAGCGGGGGGTTCCGATGAGCAGTTCTTC

V: TRBV20-1
size: many
J: TRBJ2-5
D: TRBD2
CDR3: CSARTSGETQYF
DNA: TGCAGTGCTAGGACTAGCGGAGAGACCCAGTACTTC

V: TRBV7-6
size: many
J: TRBJ2-5
D: .
CDR3: CASSLSRDIWETQYF
DNA: TGTGCCAGCAGCTTATCCCGCGATATTTGGGAGACCCAGTACTTC

V: TRBV3-1
size: .
J: TRBJ2-6
D: .
CDR3: CASSRLEAPRSGANVLTF
DNA: TGTGCCAGCAGCCGGCTGGAGGCGCCCCGCTCTGGGGCCAACGTCCTGACTTTC

V: TRBV30
size: few
J: TRBJ2-2
D: TRBD1
CDR3: CAWSLPGQGSGELFF
DNA: TGTGCCTGGAGTTTACCGGGACAGGGGTCTGGGGAGCTGTTTTTT

V: TRBV5-6
size: .
J: TRBJ1-2
D: .
CDR3: CASTNPWGYGYTF
DNA: TGTGCCAGCACCAATCCCTGGGGCTATGGCTACACCTTC

V: TRBV20-1
size: .
J: TRBJ1-6
D: TRBD1
CDR3: CSARTGNNSPLHF
DNA: TGCAGTGCCAGGACAGGGAATAATTCACCCCTCCACTTT

V: TRBV9
size: many
J: TRBJ1-5
D: .
CDR3: CASSSRDNNQPQHF
DNA: TGTGCCAGCAGCTCTCGGGACAACAATCAGCCCCAGCATTTT

V: TRBV10-3
size: many
J: TRBJ1-6
D: TRBD1
CDR3: CARDRGNSPLHF
DNA: TGTGCCAGAGACAGGGGGAATTCACCCCTCCACTTT

V: TRBV7-9
size: many
J: TRBJ1-3
D: .
CDR3: CASSFPPVGGNTIYF
DNA: TGTGCCAGCAGCTTTCCTCCAGTGGGGGGAAACACCATATATTTT

V: TRBV14
size: many
J: TRBJ1-1
D: .
CDR3: CASSEDGRIGTEAFF
DNA: TGTGCCAGCAGCGAAGACGGACGGATTGGCACTGAAGCTTTCTTT

V: TRBV11-2
size: few
J: TRBJ2-3
D: TRBD2
CDR3: CASSSGGGTTDTQYF
DNA: TGTGCCAGCAGCTCGGGCGGGGGGACCACAGATACGCAGTATTTT

V: TRBV24-1
size: .
J: TRBJ2-1
D: .
CDR3: CATSAGLNNEQFF
DNA: TGTGCCACCAGTGCAGGACTCAACAATGAGCAGTTCTTC

V: TRBV7-9
size: .
J: TRBJ2-5
D: .
CDR3: CASSLQGGAETQYF
DNA: TGTGCCAGCAGCCTACAGGGAGGAGCAGAGACCCAGTACTTC